This TCR beta chain came from a study of T cells in women clearing cervical HPV infection. Study-wide points: CIN3+ cases had significantly higher TCR repertoire richness than controls, but evenness did not differ.

Assay: immunoSEQ multiplex PCR; the TCRdb copy retains only in-frame clones and omits some. The specimen's table records tens of thousands of clones. A remark on this clone: Its target is not known.

Sequencing was performed on blood buffy coat. This clonotype was obtained from a woman aged 18-69 years with a cervical HPV16 infection that either progressed to CIN3+ or cleared (not recorded which).

CDR3: CASSIASDRVDFNYGYTF. The sequenced part of the CDR3 DNA is TGTGCCAGTAGTATAGCCTCAGACAGGGTGGATTTTAACTATGGC. J is TRBJ1-2 and V is TRBV19; 7 positions agree with TRBD1. The DNA ends 3 residues before the CDR3 does, and the rest of the CDR3 is filled in from the germline J gene. The J segment lost 1 base and the V segment lost 1 base, leaving 12 bases of the junction unmatched. The CDR3 is 18 amino acids. The germline V gene has CDR1 LNHDA and CDR2 SQIVND (reference sequence).